These 7 T cell receptor beta chains came from one sample sequenced in a study of T cell responses to AZD1222 COVID-19 vaccine. Data came from immunoSEQ multiplex PCR; TCRdb stores just in-frame clones and leaves some out. The table includes roughly 120,000 clones, 87% detected once. Sample: peripheral blood, taken on day 0 of AZD1222 vaccination. The receptor source for this set is an adult in good health.

The V and J genes are TRBV7-2 and TRBJ1-2; maybe TRBD1 (6 bases). Per the germline V gene, CDR1 is SGHTA and CDR2 is FQGNSA. The CDR3 consists of 15 residues. Deletions cut 5 bases from V and 8 bases from J, with 21 bases between. CDR3 sequence: CASSPSGEQGGGYTF. For the CDR3, the DNA is TGTGCCAGCAGCCCCTCGGGGGAACAGGGTGGGGGCTACACCTTC.

The chain links TRBV19 to TRBJ1-2; D gene unclear. This CDR3 is built from 12 residues. With 5 bases removed from V and 8 bases from J, the gap between germline ends came to 12 bases. CDR1 is LNHDA and CDR2 is SQIVND in the germline V gene (reference sequence). The chain's CDR3 is CASSPPVGGYTF. The DNA for the CDR3 is TGTGCCAGTAGTCCCCCGGTGGGAGGCTACACCTTC.

This clone was counted a few times. This sequence joins TRBV18 and TRBJ1-3; 11 positions agree with TRBD1. The germline V gene encodes CDR1 KGHSH and CDR2 LQKENI. The CDR3 is 16 amino acids. The trim removed 4 bases at V and 2 bases at J, leaving 4 bases unmatched. CDR3: CASSLGTGGTGNTIYF. The CDR3 coding sequence is TGTGCCAGCTCACTTGGGACAGGGGGTACTGGAAACACCATATATTTT.

In its sample, this clone was seen once. The chain links TRBV5-1 to TRBJ1-2; no definite D call. The V gene's germline CDR1 is SGHRS and CDR2 YFSETQ. V dropped 4 bases and J dropped 8 bases, with 18 bases sitting between them. The CDR3 covers 14 residues. The CDR3 here is CASSPTLQKQGYTF. DNA for the CDR3: TGCGCCAGCAGCCCGACGCTACAAAAGCAGGGCTACACCTTC.

Points on this clone: At the DNA level, this CDR3 is encoded by other sequences in the same sample as well. The gene calls are TRBV19 and TRBJ2-7; 10 bases align to TRBD2. J was trimmed by 3 bases and V by 2 bases; bases with no gene match: 1. Germline V CDR1 and CDR2: LNHDA, SQIVND (reference sequence). CDR3 length equals 14 residues. The CDR3 DNA is TGTGCCAGTAGTATATCTAGCGGGAGCTACGAGCAGTACTTC. Translating gives CASSISSGSYEQYF. The full variable domain, its missing parts supplied by reference TRBV19 and TRBJ2-7, is DGGITQSPKYLFRKEGQNVTLSCEQNLNHDAMYWYRQDPGQGLRLIYYSQIVNDFQKGDIAEGYSVSREKKESFPLTVTSAQKNPTAFYLCASSISSGSYEQYFGPGTRLTVT.

This clone is a singleton in its sample. The rearrangement links TRBV9 to TRBJ1-2; D unresolved. V lost 3 bases, J lost 2 bases, and 11 bases lay in between. The germline CDR1 and CDR2 sequences are SGDLS and YYNGEE. This CDR3 comprises 14 residues. CDR3 nucleotides: TGTGCCAGCAGCGGACCAACTAAAAACTATGGCTACACCTTC. This gives the protein CASSGPTKNYGYTF.

The chain carries TRBV6-5 and TRBJ2-7, with a weak D call TRBD2 (5 bases). The germline V gene encodes CDR1 MNHEY and CDR2 SVGAGI. The CDR3 is 13 amino acids. The V gene lost 8 bases and the J gene lost 2 bases, with 13 bases spanning the gap. DNA for the CDR3: TGTGCCAGCCGCCGGGAAGGAACCTACGAGCAGTACTTC. It encodes CASRREGTYEQYF.